Listed below are T cell receptor beta chains from one sample, sequenced in a study of T cell repertoires in cytomegalovirus infection. TCRdb independently ran MiXCR on the reads; one entry per CDR3 protein. The table records around 440,000 distinct CDR3 sequences, around 11% of them present only once. Sequencing was performed on PBMCs. These receptor sequences come from a human donor in good health (CMV status not recorded). Some clones in this sample may be carry-over from other donors' samples. Each CDR3 is given with its conserved first and last residue. Fields, in order: V gene, CDR3 length, clone size, J gene, D gene, CDR3 protein, CDR3 DNA. A D gene is named only where the DNA matches it firmly. A clone size is listed for some rows: how often the clone was seen (once, few, many), or a class if it is expanded.

>TRBV14|15|many|TRBJ1-6|-
CASSQNANPGSPLHF
TGTGCCAGCAGCCAAAACGCCAACCCGGGTTCACCCCTCCACTTT
>TRBV20-1|11|-|TRBJ2-3|-
CSAQDHDTQYF
TGCAGTGCACAGGACCATGATACGCAGTATTTT
>TRBV10-3|15|few|TRBJ2-5|-
CAISANLGPKETQYF
TGTGCCATCAGCGCAAACCTGGGACCCAAAGAGACCCAGTACTTC
>TRBV12-3/TRBV12-4|13|many|TRBJ2-7|-
CASGRLGPYEQYF
TGTGCCAGCGGCAGGCTTGGTCCCTACGAGCAGTACTTC
>TRBV27|12|many|TRBJ1-5|TRBD1
CASRDRDQPQHF
TGTGCCAGCCGGGACAGGGATCAGCCCCAGCATTTT
>TRBV7-9|16|many|TRBJ1-5|TRBD1
CASSSGTGGFNQPQHF
TGTGCCAGCAGCTCAGGGACAGGGGGATTCAATCAGCCCCAGCATTTT
>TRBV6-6|15|many|TRBJ2-7|-
CASSSPRAATYEQYF
TGTGCCAGCAGCTCCCCCCGGGCAGCCACCTACGAGCAGTACTTC
>TRBV7-2|17|many|TRBJ1-5|TRBD1
CASSLTGTGLQNQPQHF
TGTGCCAGCAGCTTGACCGGGACAGGCCTTCAAAATCAGCCCCAGCATTTT
>TRBV5-1|14|many|TRBJ1-5|-
CASSLDPSNQPQHF
TGCGCCAGCAGCTTGGACCCCAGCAATCAGCCCCAGCATTTT
>TRBV7-9|13|many|TRBJ1-2|-
CASSQGGYYGYTF
TGTGCCAGCAGCCAGGGTGGCTACTATGGCTACACCTTC
>TRBV19|15|once|TRBJ2-3|-
CASRQGLGAGDTQYF
TGTGCCAGTAGACAGGGTTTGGGAGCAGGAGATACGCAGTATTTT
>TRBV4-1|16|many|TRBJ1-1|TRBD1
CASSHSPHRQGTEAFF
TGCGCCAGCAGCCACTCTCCCCACCGACAGGGGACTGAAGCTTTCTTT
>TRBV27|13|many|TRBJ2-5|-
CASSSGTQETQYF
TGTGCCAGCAGTTCCGGGACGCAAGAGACCCAGTACTTC
>TRBV28|16|-|TRBJ2-2|-
CASRGGAGANTGELFF
TGTGCCAGCAGGGGGGGGGCGGGGGCGAACACCGGGGAGCTGTTTTTT
>TRBV11-2|16|many|TRBJ1-6|TRBD1
CASSPWDRGLNSPLHF
TGTGCCAGCAGCCCATGGGACAGGGGCCTTAATTCACCCCTCCACTTT
>TRBV19|16|many|TRBJ1-5|-
CASSSSGAWGDQPQHF
TGTGCCAGTAGTAGTTCGGGAGCGTGGGGGGATCAGCCCCAGCATTTT
>TRBV7-2|18|many|TRBJ2-4|TRBD2
CASSLEFSGAWTKNIQYF
TGTGCCAGCAGCTTGGAATTTAGCGGGGCCTGGACCAAAAACATTCAGTACTTC
>TRBV11-3|13|few|TRBJ1-1|-
CASSLMGESEAFF
TGTGCCAGCAGCTTAATGGGGGAATCTGAAGCTTTCTTT
>TRBV4-2|19|many|TRBJ2-1|TRBD2
CASSQARTSGSPTMSWQFF
TGTGCCAGCAGCCAAGCTAGGACTAGCGGGAGCCCTACAATGAGTTGGCAGTTCTTC
>TRBV6-5|13|-|TRBJ1-2|-
CASRLKEVYGYTF
TGTGCCAGCAGACTAAAGGAGGTCTATGGCTACACCTTC
>TRBV7-9|15|-|TRBJ1-1|-
CASSSNPGGAPEALF
TGTGCCAGCAGCTCAAACCCCGGGGGGGCCCCTGAAGCTCTCTTT
>TRBV7-9|16|many|TRBJ2-3|-
CASSFRQTTTTDTQYF
TGTGCCAGCAGCTTCCGACAGACTACTACCACAGATACGCAGTATTTT
>TRBV7-9|15|many|TRBJ2-1|TRBD2
CASSESGGVWNEQFF
TGTGCCAGCAGTGAAAGCGGGGGGGTCTGGAATGAGCAGTTCTTC
>TRBV9|15|many|TRBJ2-5|TRBD2
CASSVSGRASETQYF
TGTGCCAGCAGCGTGAGCGGGAGGGCCTCCGAGACCCAGTACTTC
>TRBV6-1|15|many|TRBJ1-5|TRBD1
CASSTNRGRNQPQHF
TGTGCCAGCAGTACTAACAGGGGTCGCAATCAGCCCCAGCATTTT
>TRBV11-1|14|many|TRBJ1-6|-
CASATTGRYSPLHF
TGTGCCAGCGCCACGACGGGACGGTATTCACCCCTCCACTTT
>TRBV20-1|14|few|TRBJ2-7|TRBD1
CSASQGTGAYEQYF
TGCAGTGCTAGTCAGGGGACAGGAGCCTACGAGCAGTACTTC
>TRBV6-1|16|many|TRBJ2-6|-
CASSQITGTLLYDLTF
TGTGCCAGCAGTCAAATTACAGGGACCCTCCTCTATGACCTGACTTTC
>TRBV27|15|many|TRBJ2-1|TRBD2
CASRLAGGTYNEQFF
TGTGCCAGCAGGTTAGCGGGAGGCACCTACAATGAGCAGTTCTTC
>TRBV29-1|17|-|TRBJ2-5|TRBD2
CSVGWREGQRGGETQYF
TGCAGCGTTGGATGGCGGGAGGGCCAAAGGGGGGGGGAGACCCAGTACTTC
>TRBV7-3|14|many|TRBJ2-1|-
CASSSLDREGEQFF
TGTGCCAGCAGCTCTCTGGACAGGGAGGGTGAGCAGTTCTTC
>TRBV12-3/TRBV12-4|13|many|TRBJ2-2|-
CASSSRDSGELFF
TGTGCCAGCAGTTCGCGGGATTCCGGGGAGCTGTTTTTT
>TRBV6-1|13|many|TRBJ1-2|-
CASSEVRLYGYTF
TGTGCCAGCAGTGAAGTCAGACTCTATGGCTACACCTTC
>TRBV12-3/TRBV12-4|15|many|TRBJ2-1|TRBD2
CASSVLAGGTNEQFF
TGTGCCAGCAGTGTCCTAGCGGGGGGAACCAATGAGCAGTTCTTC
>TRBV12-3/TRBV12-4|14|many|TRBJ2-2|TRBD1
CASSIRTGIGELFF
TGTGCCAGCAGTATAAGGACAGGCATCGGGGAGCTGTTTTTT
>TRBV15|13|many|TRBJ2-1|-
CATSRDGVGEQFF
TGTGCCACCAGCAGAGACGGGGTCGGTGAGCAGTTCTTC
>TRBV6-2/TRBV6-3|16|few|TRBJ1-1|-
CASSLGLRRGNTEAFF
TGTGCCAGCAGTTTGGGGCTCAGGCGGGGGAACACTGAAGCTTTCTTT
>TRBV7-2|14|many|TRBJ1-6|TRBD1
CASCQGTVISPLHF
TGTGCCAGCTGCCAGGGGACAGTAATTTCACCCCTCCACTTT
>TRBV9|15|-|TRBJ1-2|TRBD1
CASSGPTGKSYGYTF
TGTGCCAGCAGCGGCCCGACAGGGAAGAGCTATGGCTACACCTTC
>TRBV19|19|-|TRBJ2-1|-
CASSIDSSLAGTSLDEQFF
TGTGCCAGTAGTATAGACTCTTCTTTGGCGGGGACGTCCTTGGATGAGCAGTTCTTC
>TRBV10-3|12|few|TRBJ1-1|-
CAISLSDREAFF
TGTGCCATCAGTCTGTCAGACAGGGAAGCTTTCTTT
>TRBV12-3/TRBV12-4|16|many|TRBJ2-1|-
CASTGLFPSSYNEQFF
TGTGCCAGCACCGGACTCTTCCCTAGCTCCTACAATGAGCAGTTCTTC
>TRBV11-2|14|many|TRBJ1-6|-
CASSIRQGNSPLHF
TGTGCCAGCAGTATTAGGCAGGGGAATTCACCCCTCCACTTT
>TRBV20-1|16|many|TRBJ2-1|TRBD2
CSARGPGLAGSNEQFF
TGCAGTGCTAGAGGGCCGGGACTAGCGGGGAGCAATGAGCAGTTCTTC
>TRBV27|16|many|TRBJ2-7|TRBD1
CASSRAPRGWPAEQYF
TGTGCCAGCAGCCGAGCCCCCAGGGGGTGGCCAGCCGAGCAGTACTTC
>TRBV12-3/TRBV12-4|20|many|TRBJ1-3|-
CASSSPRLLREEISGNTIYF
TGTGCCAGCAGTTCCCCTCGTCTACTCAGGGAAGAGATCTCTGGAAACACCATATATTTT
>TRBV7-2|15|many|TRBJ1-1|-
CASSLNRALNTEAFF
TGTGCCAGCAGCCTAAACAGGGCGTTGAACACTGAAGCTTTCTTT